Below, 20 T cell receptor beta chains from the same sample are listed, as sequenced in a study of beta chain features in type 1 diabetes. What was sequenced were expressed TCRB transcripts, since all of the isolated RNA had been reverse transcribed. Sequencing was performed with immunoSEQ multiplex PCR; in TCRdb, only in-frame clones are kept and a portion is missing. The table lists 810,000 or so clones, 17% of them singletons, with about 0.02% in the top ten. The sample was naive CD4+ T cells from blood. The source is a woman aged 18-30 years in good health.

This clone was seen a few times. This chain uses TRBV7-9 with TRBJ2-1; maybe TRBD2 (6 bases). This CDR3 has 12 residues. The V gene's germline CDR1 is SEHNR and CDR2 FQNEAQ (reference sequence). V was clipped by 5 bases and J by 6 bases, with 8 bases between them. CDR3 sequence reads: CASSTSSNEQFF. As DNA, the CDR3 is TGTGCCAGCAGCACTAGCAGCAATGAGCAGTTCTTC.

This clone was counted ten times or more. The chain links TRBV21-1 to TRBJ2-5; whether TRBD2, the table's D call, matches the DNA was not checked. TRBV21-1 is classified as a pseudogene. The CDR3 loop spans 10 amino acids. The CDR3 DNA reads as TGTGAGGTCCGGGGAGAGACCCAGTACTTC. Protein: CEVRGETQYF.

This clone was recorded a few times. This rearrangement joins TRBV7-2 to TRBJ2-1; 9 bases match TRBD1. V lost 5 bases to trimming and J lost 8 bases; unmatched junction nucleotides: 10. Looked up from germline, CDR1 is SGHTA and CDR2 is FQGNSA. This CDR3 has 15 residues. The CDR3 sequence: CASSLPGQGFHEQFF. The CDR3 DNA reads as TGTGCCAGCAGCCTTCCGGGACAGGGTTTCCATGAGCAGTTCTTC.

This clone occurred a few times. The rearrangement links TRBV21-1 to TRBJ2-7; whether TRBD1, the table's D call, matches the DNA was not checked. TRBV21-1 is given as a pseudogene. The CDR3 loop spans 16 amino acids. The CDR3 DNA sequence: TGTGCCAGCAGTAAAGCGGGACAGGGTGTTATCTACGAGCAGTACTTC. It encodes CASSKAGQGVIYEQYF.

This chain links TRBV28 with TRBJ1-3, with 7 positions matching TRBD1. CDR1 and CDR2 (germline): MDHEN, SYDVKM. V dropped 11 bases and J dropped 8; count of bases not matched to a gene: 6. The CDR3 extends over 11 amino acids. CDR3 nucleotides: TGTGCCGTGGAGGGGGCATACACCATATATTTT. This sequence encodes CAVEGAYTIYF. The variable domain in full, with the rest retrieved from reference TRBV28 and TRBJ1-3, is DVKVTQSSRYLVKRTGEKVFLECVQDMDHENMFWYRQDPGLGLRLIYFSYDVKMKEKGDIPEGYSVSREKKERFSLILESASTNQTSMYLCAVEGAYTIYFGEGSWLTVV.

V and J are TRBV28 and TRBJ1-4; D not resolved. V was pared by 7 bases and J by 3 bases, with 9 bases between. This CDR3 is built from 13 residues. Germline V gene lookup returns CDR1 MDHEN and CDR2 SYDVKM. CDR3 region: CASISSSNEKLFF. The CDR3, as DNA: TGTGCCAGCATCTCCTCCTCTAATGAAAAACTGTTTTTT. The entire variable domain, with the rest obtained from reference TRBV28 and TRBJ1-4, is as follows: DVKVTQSSRYLVKRTGEKVFLECVQDMDHENMFWYRQDPGLGLRLIYFSYDVKMKEKGDIPEGYSVSREKKERFSLILESASTNQTSMYLCASISSSNEKLFFGSGTQLSVL.

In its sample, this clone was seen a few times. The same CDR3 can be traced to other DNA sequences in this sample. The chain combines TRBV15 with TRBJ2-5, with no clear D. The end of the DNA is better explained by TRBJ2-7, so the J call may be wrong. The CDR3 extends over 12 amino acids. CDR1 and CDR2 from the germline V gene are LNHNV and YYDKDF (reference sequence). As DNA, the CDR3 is TGTGCCACCAGCAGAGACAGGTACGAGCAGTACTTC. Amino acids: CATSRDRYEQYF.

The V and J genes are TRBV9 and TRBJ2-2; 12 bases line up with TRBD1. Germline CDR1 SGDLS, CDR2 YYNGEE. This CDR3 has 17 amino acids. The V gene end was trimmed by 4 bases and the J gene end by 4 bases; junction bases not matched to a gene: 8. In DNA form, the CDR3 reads TGTGCCAGCAGCTCACGGGACAGGGGGCTTTTCACCGGGGAGCTGTTTTTT. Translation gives CASSSRDRGLFTGELFF.

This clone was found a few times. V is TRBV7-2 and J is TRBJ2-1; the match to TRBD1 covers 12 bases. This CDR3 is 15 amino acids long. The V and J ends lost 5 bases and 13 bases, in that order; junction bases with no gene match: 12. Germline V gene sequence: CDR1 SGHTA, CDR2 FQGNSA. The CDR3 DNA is TGTGCCAGCAGCCGACCGGGACAGGGGGCAACGAAACAGTTCTTC. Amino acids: CASSRPGQGATKQFF.

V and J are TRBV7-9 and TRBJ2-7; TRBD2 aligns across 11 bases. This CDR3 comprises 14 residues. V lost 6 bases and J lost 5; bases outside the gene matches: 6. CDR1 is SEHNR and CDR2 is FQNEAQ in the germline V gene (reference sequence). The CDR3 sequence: CASSSLAGVHEQYF. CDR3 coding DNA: TGTGCCAGCAGTTCACTAGCGGGAGTCCACGAGCAGTACTTC.

CDR3 in amino acids: CASSPQVGLNTGELFF. The CDR3 bases are TGTGCCAGCAGCCCTCAGGTGGGCCTGAACACCGGGGAGCTGTTTTTT. This chain uses TRBV7-2 with TRBJ2-2; D ambiguous. Trimming cost V 5 bases and J 1 base, with 14 bases left between them. Germline CDR1 is SGHTA and CDR2 is FQGNSA. The CDR3 is made up of 16 amino acids. Full variable domain (rest looked up from reference TRBV7-2 and TRBJ2-2): GAGVSQSPSNKVTEKGKDVELRCDPISGHTALYWYRQSLGQGLEFLIYFQGNSAPDKSGLPSDRFSAERTGGSVSTLTIQRTQQEDSAVYLCASSPQVGLNTGELFFGEGSRLTVL.

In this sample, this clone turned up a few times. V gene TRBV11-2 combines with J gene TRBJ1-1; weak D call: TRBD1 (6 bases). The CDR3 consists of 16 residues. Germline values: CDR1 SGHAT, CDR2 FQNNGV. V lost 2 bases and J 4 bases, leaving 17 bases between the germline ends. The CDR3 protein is CASSLIPGGAGTEAFF. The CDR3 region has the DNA TGTGCCAGCAGCTTAATCCCTGGGGGGGCTGGCACTGAAGCTTTCTTT.

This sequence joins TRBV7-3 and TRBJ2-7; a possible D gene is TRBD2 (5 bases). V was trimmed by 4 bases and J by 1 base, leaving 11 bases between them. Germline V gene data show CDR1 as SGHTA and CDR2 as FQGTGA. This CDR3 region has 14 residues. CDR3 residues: CASSSYGNSYEQYF. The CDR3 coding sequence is TGTGCCAGCAGCTCCTACGGGAATTCCTACGAGCAGTACTTC.

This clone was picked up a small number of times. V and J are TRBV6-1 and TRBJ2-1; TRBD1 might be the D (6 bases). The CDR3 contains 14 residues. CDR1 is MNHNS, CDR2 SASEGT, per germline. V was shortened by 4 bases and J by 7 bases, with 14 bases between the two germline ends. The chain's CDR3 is CASSASGTLNEQFF. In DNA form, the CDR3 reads TGTGCCAGCAGTGCCTCAGGGACACTAAATGAGCAGTTCTTC.

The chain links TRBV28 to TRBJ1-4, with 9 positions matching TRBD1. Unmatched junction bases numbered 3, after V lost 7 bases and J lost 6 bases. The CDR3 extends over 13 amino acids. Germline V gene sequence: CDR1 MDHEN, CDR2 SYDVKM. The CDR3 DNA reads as TGTGCCAGCACAGACAGGGGGTATGAAAAACTGTTTTTT. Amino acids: CASTDRGYEKLFF.

The CDR3 DNA reads as TGTGCCAGCAGCCAAGGTGACGCAGGGGAAAAACTGTTTTTT. Protein product: CASSQGDAGEKLFF. This chain links TRBV5-4 with TRBJ1-4, with D maybe TRBD1 (5 bases). The CDR3 runs to 14 residues. V shed 4 bases and J shed 8 bases, with 15 bases lying between them. CDR1 is SGHNT and CDR2 is YYREEE in the germline V gene (reference sequence).

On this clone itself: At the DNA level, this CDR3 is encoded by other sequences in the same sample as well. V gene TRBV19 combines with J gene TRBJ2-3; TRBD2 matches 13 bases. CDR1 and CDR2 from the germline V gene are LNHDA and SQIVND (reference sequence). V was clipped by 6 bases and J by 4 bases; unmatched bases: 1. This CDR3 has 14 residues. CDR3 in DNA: TGTGCCAGTAGACTAGCGGGAGGGCCAGATACGCAGTATTTT. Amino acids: CASRLAGGPDTQYF.

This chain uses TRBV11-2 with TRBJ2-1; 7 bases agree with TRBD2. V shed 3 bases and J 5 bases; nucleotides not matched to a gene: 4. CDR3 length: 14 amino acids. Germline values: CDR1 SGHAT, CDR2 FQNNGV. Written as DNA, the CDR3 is TGTGCCAGCAGCTTTAACGGGGGGAACAATGAGCAGTTCTTC. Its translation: CASSFNGGNNEQFF. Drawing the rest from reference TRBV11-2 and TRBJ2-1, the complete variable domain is EAGVAQSPRYKIIEKRQSVAFWCNPISGHATLYWYQQILGQGPKLLIQFQNNGVVDDSQLPKDRFSAERLKGVDSTLKIQPAKLEDSAVYLCASSFNGGNNEQFFGPGTRLTVL.

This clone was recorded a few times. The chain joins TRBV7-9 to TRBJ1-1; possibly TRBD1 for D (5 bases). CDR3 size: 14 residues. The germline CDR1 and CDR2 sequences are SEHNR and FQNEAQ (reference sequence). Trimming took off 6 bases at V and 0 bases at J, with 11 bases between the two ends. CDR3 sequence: CASSMWGVNTEAFF. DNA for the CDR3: TGTGCCAGCAGTATGTGGGGCGTGAACACTGAAGCTTTCTTT. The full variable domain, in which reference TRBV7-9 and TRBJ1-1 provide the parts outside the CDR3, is DTGVSQNPRHKITKRGQNVTFRCDPISEHNRLYWYRQTLGQGPEFLTYFQNEAQLEKSRLLSDRFSAERPKGSFSTLEIQRTEQGDSAMYLCASSMWGVNTEAFFGQGTRLTVV.

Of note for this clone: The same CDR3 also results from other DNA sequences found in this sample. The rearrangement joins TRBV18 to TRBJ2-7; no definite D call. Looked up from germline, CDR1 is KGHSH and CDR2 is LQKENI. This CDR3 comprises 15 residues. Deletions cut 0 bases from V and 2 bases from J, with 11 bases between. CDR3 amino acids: CASSPPASGAYEQYF. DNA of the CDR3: TGTGCCAGCTCACCACCGGCTAGTGGGGCCTACGAGCAGTACTTC. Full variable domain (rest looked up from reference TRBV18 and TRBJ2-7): NAGVMQNPRHLVRRRGQEARLRCSPMKGHSHVYWYRQLPEEGLKFMVYLQKENIIDESGMPKERFSAEFPKEGPSILRIQQVVRGDSAAYFCASSPPASGAYEQYFGPGTRLTVT.